The 10 T cell receptor beta chains below were found in one sample sequenced in a study of OX40 agonist ivuxolimab in advanced cancers. Repertoires were generated with immunoSEQ multiplex PCR, while TCRdb's copy carries only in-frame clones and drops some. Of tens of thousands of clones listed, 65% to 90% are singletons. Sequencing was performed on CD4+ or CD8+ T cells sorted from blood, taken in a trial of the OX40 agonist ivuxolimab. The receptors shown here come from an adult with an advanced solid tumor such as melanoma, head and neck, liver or kidney cancer.

The gene calls are TRBV19 and TRBJ2-1, with a possible D match to TRBD2 (6 bases). This CDR3 spans 13 amino acids. Trimming took 5 bases from V and 9 from J, leaving 14 bases between them. CDR1 is LNHDA and CDR2 is SQIVND in the germline V gene (reference sequence). This CDR3 is CASSPRLEPEQFF. The CDR3 DNA reads TGTGCCAGTAGTCCCCGACTAGAGCCTGAGCAGTTCTTC.

The chain employs TRBV5-1 and TRBJ2-3; D might be TRBD1 (8 bases). Deletions cut 3 bases from V and 3 bases from J, with 17 bases between. This CDR3 comprises 16 residues. Per germline, CDR1 SGHRS and CDR2 YFSETQ. Here the CDR3 reads CASSSPDRGGTDTQYF. CDR3 sequence (DNA): TGCGCCAGCAGCTCACCCGACAGGGGAGGGACAGATACGCAGTATTTT.

V is TRBV13 and J is TRBJ2-5; a weak D match, TRBD1 (6 bases). The CDR3 has 14 residues. V was trimmed by 4 bases and J by 4 bases, leaving 13 bases between them. The germline V gene has CDR1 PRHDT and CDR2 FYEKMQ (reference sequence). CDR3 amino acids: CASSSQGLGETQYF. CDR3 nucleotides: TGTGCCAGCAGCTCCCAGGGGCTCGGAGAGACCCAGTACTTC.

The genes are TRBV25-1 and TRBJ1-2; perhaps TRBD1 as D (5 bases). The CDR3 sequence is 12 residues long. V was trimmed by 7 bases and J by 7 bases, leaving 13 bases between them. Germline CDR1 reads MGHDK; CDR2 reads SYGVNS. The CDR3 nucleotides are TGTGCCAGCACCCTAGACAGTATTGGCTACACCTTC. This sequence encodes CASTLDSIGYTF.

The chain joins TRBV14 to TRBJ2-3, with D unclear. The CDR3 is made up of 16 amino acids. Per the germline V gene, CDR1 is SGHDN and CDR2 is FVKESK. Trimming removed 1 base at V and 2 bases at J, with 13 bases between. DNA for the CDR3: TGTGCCAGCAGCCAAGCCGACCCCATGCCCACAGATACGCAGTATTTT. Amino acid sequence: CASSQADPMPTDTQYF.

This chain connects TRBV28 to TRBJ2-6; D remains unclear. Germline lookup yields CDR1 MDHEN and CDR2 SYDVKM. Trimming pared 2 bases from V and 2 bases from J, leaving 10 bases between. The CDR3 sequence is 16 residues long. CDR3 region: CASSLMWGTGANVLTF. The CDR3 nucleotides are TGTGCCAGCAGTTTAATGTGGGGAACTGGGGCCAACGTCCTGACTTTC.

The V gene is TRBV10-1, the J gene TRBJ2-5, with D maybe TRBD2 (6 bases). V was pared by 8 bases and J by 4 bases, with 20 bases between. Per germline, CDR1 WNHNN and CDR2 SYGVQD (reference sequence). This CDR3 has 15 residues. CDR3 nucleotide sequence: TGCGCCAGCCACCCGGGTGGGGGGACGGGAGAGACCCAGTACTTC. This codes for CASHPGGGTGETQYF.

The chain combines TRBV11-1 with TRBJ2-3; D possibly matches TRBD1 or TRBD2 (5 bases each). CDR1 and CDR2 from the germline V gene are SGHAT and FQDESV (reference sequence). Trimming took off 6 bases at V and 1 base at J, with 17 bases between the two ends. The CDR3 is made up of 16 amino acids. The CDR3 protein is CASSPGPSWGTDTQYF. The CDR3 DNA reads TGTGCCAGCAGTCCGGGACCTTCCTGGGGCACAGATACGCAGTATTTT.

V and J are TRBV27 and TRBJ1-1; D remains ambiguous. CDR3 length: 16 amino acids. Trimming removed 5 bases at V and 5 bases at J, with 21 bases between. In germline, CDR1 is MNHEY, CDR2 SMNVEV (reference sequence). The CDR3 DNA reads TGTGCCAGCAGTACGCACTGGACCGACCCGAGGACTGAAGCTTTCTTT. This sequence encodes CASSTHWTDPRTEAFF.

The V call is TRBV4-1, the J call TRBJ1-5, with D unresolved. V was pared by 1 base and J by 4 bases, with 2 bases between. CDR3 length: 12 residues. Germline V gene data show CDR1 as MGHRA and CDR2 as YSYEKL. For the CDR3, the DNA is TGCGCCAGCAGCCAAGCGAATCAGCCCCAGCATTTT. Translated: CASSQANQPQHF.